This TCR beta chain was captured by sequencing in a study of blood T cell repertoires in COVID-19. As for the study in general: Whether acute or convalescent, the COVID-19 samples came from the United States, Italy and Spain. T cells, B-cell-depleted T cells, or PBMCs supplied cDNA or gDNA.

The CDR3 length is 13 residues. Trimming left V 2 bases short and J 6 bases short, with 11 bases between. Germline CDR1 and CDR2: SGDLS and YYNGEE. Clones were read by immunoSEQ multiplex PCR, and TCRdb kept only the in-frame ones, dropping some. The data contain about 40,000 clones, 65% to 85% of them singletons. This clonotype was obtained from a man older than 75 with active or convalescent COVID-19. Sequencing input: peripheral blood. The V call is TRBV9, the J call TRBJ1-1, with D possibly matching TRBD1 (5 bases). CDR3 sequence: CASSVRGGAEAFF. Here the CDR3 DNA reads TGTGCCAGCAGCGTTCGGGGGGGAGCTGAAGCTTTCTTT.